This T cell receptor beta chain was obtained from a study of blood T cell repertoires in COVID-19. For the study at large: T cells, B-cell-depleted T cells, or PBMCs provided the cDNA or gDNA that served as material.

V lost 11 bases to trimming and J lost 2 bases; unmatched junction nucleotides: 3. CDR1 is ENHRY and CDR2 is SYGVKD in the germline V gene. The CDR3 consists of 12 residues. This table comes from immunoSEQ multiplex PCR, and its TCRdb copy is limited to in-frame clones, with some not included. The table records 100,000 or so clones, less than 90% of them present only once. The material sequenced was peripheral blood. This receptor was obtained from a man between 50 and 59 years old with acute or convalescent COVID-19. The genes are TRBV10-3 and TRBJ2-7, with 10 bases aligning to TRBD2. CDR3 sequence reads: CASSGGAYEQYF. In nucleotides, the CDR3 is TGTGCCTCGAGCGGGGGGGCCTACGAGCAGTACTTC.